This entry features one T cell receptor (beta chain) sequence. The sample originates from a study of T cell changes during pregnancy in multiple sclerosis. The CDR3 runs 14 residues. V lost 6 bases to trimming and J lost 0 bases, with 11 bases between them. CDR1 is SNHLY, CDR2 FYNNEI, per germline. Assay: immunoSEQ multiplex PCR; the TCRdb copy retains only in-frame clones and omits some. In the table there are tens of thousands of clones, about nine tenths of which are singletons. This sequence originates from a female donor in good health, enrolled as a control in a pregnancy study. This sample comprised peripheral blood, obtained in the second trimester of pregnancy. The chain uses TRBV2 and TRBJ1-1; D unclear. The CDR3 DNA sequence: TGTGCCAGCAGAGAGGGAGCGATGAACACTGAAGCTTTCTTT. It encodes CASREGAMNTEAFF.